What follows are 28 T cell receptor beta chains derived from one specimen sequenced in a study of a mutant IDH1 vaccine in newly diagnosed glioma. Generated by immunoSEQ multiplex PCR, the TCRdb table keeps only in-frame clones and is missing some. The sample has tens of thousands of clones, almost 85% seen once. Described time point: week 23, last vaccination. The investigators gave 300 ug of mutant IDH1 20-mer peptide in each vaccine dose, together with topical imiquimod. Antigens for these TCRs are unknown. The sequenced sample was PBMCs, obtained from a glioma patient whose treatment included an IDH1 peptide vaccine. The receptor set was obtained from a man aged 25-45 years with glioma. Some clones in this sample may be carry-over from other donors' samples.

This rearrangement joins TRBV28 to TRBJ1-6; no firm D call. This CDR3 comprises 14 residues. Per the germline V gene, CDR1 is MDHEN and CDR2 is SYDVKM. The V and J ends lost 4 bases and 7 bases respectively, with 11 bases between them. The CDR3 sequence is CASSSPPSNSPLHF. The DNA for the CDR3 is TGTGCCAGCAGTTCCCCCCCTTCAAATTCACCCCTCCACTTT.

The chain combines TRBV4-2 with TRBJ2-7, with D uncertain. Trimming removed 1 base at V and 4 bases at J, with 5 bases between. CDR1 and CDR2 (germline): LGHNA, YNFKEQ. The CDR3 contains 12 residues. CDR3 DNA: TGTGCCAGCAGCCAAGGGCCGTACGAGCAGTACTTC. Protein product: CASSQGPYEQYF.

This clone was seen a single time. Within the sample, other DNA sequences also encode this same CDR3. The V and J genes are TRBV6-5 and TRBJ1-1; perhaps TRBD1 as D (5 bases). The length of the CDR3 is 14 residues. Trimming took off 0 bases at V and 6 bases at J, with 11 bases between the two ends. The germline CDR1 and CDR2 sequences are MNHEY and SVGAGI. The CDR3 DNA follows: TGTGCCAGCAGTTACTCGATTCAGGGCCCTGAAGCTTTCTTT. This encodes CASSYSIQGPEAFF.

V and J are TRBV7-9 and TRBJ2-2; possibly TRBD2 for D (5 bases). This CDR3 has 15 amino acids. From germline, CDR1 is SEHNR and CDR2 FQNEAQ (reference sequence). V lost 2 bases, J lost 8 bases, and 15 bases lay in between. The CDR3 loop reads CASSLPGLLKGELFF. CDR3 sequence (DNA): TGTGCCAGCAGCTTACCCGGACTGCTAAAAGGGGAGCTGTTTTTT. Supplemented by reference TRBV7-9 and TRBJ2-2, the full variable domain reads DTGVSQNPRHKITKRGQNVTFRCDPISEHNRLYWYRQTLGQGPEFLTYFQNEAQLEKSRLLSDRFSAERPKGSFSTLEIQRTEQGDSAMYLCASSLPGLLKGELFFGEGSRLTVL.

This rearrangement joins TRBV28 to TRBJ2-3; weak D call: TRBD2 (5 bases). Germline CDR1 reads MDHEN; CDR2 reads SYDVKM. Trimming removed 6 bases from V and 6 bases from J, with 13 bases in between. This CDR3 is 13 amino acids long. CDR3 sequence (DNA): TGTGCCAGCAGGCCCGTCGCGGGCGATACGCAGTATTTT. Encoded protein: CASRPVAGDTQYF.

The chain has TRBV12-2 and TRBJ1-3. TRBV12-2 is reported as a pseudogene. The CDR3 extends over 18 amino acids. The CDR3 DNA follows: TGTGCAAGTCGCCCATTTGGACACCGGGACGGTAAAGGAAACACCATATATTTT. It yields the protein CASRPFGHRDGKGNTIYF.

This clone was detected only once. The chain employs TRBV6-9 and TRBJ1-2; D is possibly TRBD1 (6 bases). Germline V CDR1 and CDR2: MNHGY, SVAAGI. Trimming took 7 bases from V and 6 from J, leaving 21 bases between them. The CDR3 runs to 15 residues. As DNA, the CDR3 is TGTGCCAGCACCCCCCTGTCCGGGGGCAGTGATGGCTACACCTTC. Encoded protein: CASTPLSGGSDGYTF.

The rearrangement links TRBV28 to TRBJ2-7; TRBD2 matches 11 bases. The CDR3 is 16 amino acids. V lost 5 bases, J lost 4 bases, and 10 bases stayed unmatched. Germline V lookup: CDR1 MDHEN, CDR2 SYDVKM. The DNA of the CDR3 is TGTGCCAGCAGTATTCTGCCGGGACTAGCGGAATACGAGCAGTACTTC. Translated, it gives CASSILPGLAEYEQYF.

This rearrangement joins TRBV7-2 to TRBJ2-7, with 7 positions matching TRBD1. CDR3 length: 14 amino acids. V shed 5 bases, J shed 6 bases, and the junction held 10 bases outside the gene matches. CDR1 and CDR2 from the germline V gene are SGHTA and FQGNSA. Here the CDR3 DNA reads TGTGCCAGCAGCCGCCTACAGGGGAACGGCGAGCAGTACTTC. It yields the protein CASSRLQGNGEQYF.

The V call is TRBV14, the J call TRBJ2-3, with 8 bases matching TRBD1. This CDR3 has 17 amino acids. J gave up 3 bases and V 7 bases, and 15 bases lay outside the gene matches. CDR1 SGHDN and CDR2 FVKESK come from the germline V gene. The DNA for the CDR3 is TGTGCCAGCAACCCAGTCAACACAGGGGGATGGACAGATACGCAGTATTTT. It codes for CASNPVNTGGWTDTQYF.

The V gene is TRBV7-9, the J gene TRBJ1-2, with a possible D match to TRBD1 (6 bases). The CDR3 totals 14 residues. The germline V gene has CDR1 SEHNR and CDR2 FQNEAQ (reference sequence). Deletions cut 5 bases from V and 5 bases from J, with 15 bases between. This chain's CDR3 is CASSPRGGAYGYTF. CDR3 DNA: TGTGCCAGCAGCCCCCGAGGGGGGGCGTATGGCTACACCTTC. The full variable domain, rest sourced from reference TRBV7-9 and TRBJ1-2, is DTGVSQNPRHKITKRGQNVTFRCDPISEHNRLYWYRQTLGQGPEFLTYFQNEAQLEKSRLLSDRFSAERPKGSFSTLEIQRTEQGDSAMYLCASSPRGGAYGYTFGSGTRLTVV.

This sequence joins TRBV5-1 and TRBJ2-2; 11 bases are a match to TRBD2. The V gene's germline CDR1 is SGHRS and CDR2 YFSETQ. After removal of 4 bases from V and 5 bases from J, the junction contained 16 bases not matched to a gene. This CDR3 spans 19 amino acids. The CDR3 loop is CASSLVGTSGGMGTGELFF. The CDR3 DNA is TGCGCCAGCAGCCTCGTCGGGACTAGCGGAGGAATGGGAACCGGGGAGCTGTTTTTT.

The CDR3 DNA reads as TGTGCCAGCAGCTCGCGGACAGAGTCCGAGCAGTACTTC. Residues: CASSSRTESEQYF. This chain joins TRBV7-9 and TRBJ2-7; weak D call: TRBD1 (6 bases). Between the trimmed V and J ends, which lost 4 bases and 6 bases, there was a span of 13 bases. Germline V gene data show CDR1 as SEHNR and CDR2 as FQNEAQ (reference sequence). The CDR3 spans 13 residues.

The V call is TRBV14, the J call TRBJ2-1, with D possibly matching TRBD1 (6 bases). The length of the CDR3 is 15 residues. The ends were cut back, 5 bases at V and 0 bases at J, with 11 bases in the middle. Germline V lookup: CDR1 SGHDN, CDR2 FVKESK. This CDR3 reads CASSYRGHSYNEQFF. The CDR3 bases are TGTGCCAGCAGCTACCGGGGACACTCCTACAATGAGCAGTTCTTC. Using reference TRBV14 and TRBJ2-1 for the parts outside the CDR3, the full variable domain is EAGVTQFPSHSVIEKGQTVTLRCDPISGHDNLYWYRRVMGKEIKFLLHFVKESKQDESGMPNNRFLAERTGGTYSTLKVQPAELEDSGVYFCASSYRGHSYNEQFFGPGTRLTVL.

The chain employs TRBV11-2 and TRBJ1-6; 10 nucleotides line up with TRBD1. The germline V gene has CDR1 SGHAT and CDR2 FQNNGV. Trimming removed 3 bases from V and 7 bases from J; junction bases left unmatched: 6. The CDR3 contains 16 residues. The CDR3 DNA is TGTGCCAGCAGCTTTTCGGGGACAGGGGTAAATTCACCCCTCCACTTT. Translating it yields CASSFSGTGVNSPLHF.

The chain recombines TRBV28 with TRBJ2-3, with D possibly being TRBD1 (5 bases). V lost 5 bases and J lost 3, with 24 bases in between. Germline-derived CDR1 and CDR2 are MDHEN and SYDVKM. The CDR3 extends over 18 amino acids. The CDR3 nucleotides are TGTGCCAGCAGTGGATACGAAAGGGGTGAGGCTCAAACAGATACGCAGTATTTT. Encoded protein: CASSGYERGEAQTDTQYF.

The chain combines TRBV2 with TRBJ2-7; 10 bases are shared with TRBD2. The CDR3 has 15 residues. Germline-derived CDR1 and CDR2 are SNHLY and FYNNEI. V lost 8 bases, J lost 6 bases, and 13 bases stayed unmatched. CDR3 amino acids: CASQTQGLAGVEQYF. In nucleotides, the CDR3 is TGTGCCAGCCAAACCCAGGGGCTAGCGGGAGTCGAGCAGTACTTC.

Only a few counts were recorded for this clone. This sequence joins TRBV25-1 and TRBJ2-2, with D perhaps matching TRBD2 (7 bases). The CDR3 consists of 16 residues. Germline CDR1 MGHDK, CDR2 SYGVNS. V dropped 1 base and J dropped 5 bases, with 14 bases sitting between them. The CDR3 DNA reads as TGTGCCAGCAGTGAATCCCTGGCGGGGGCGACCGGGGAGCTGTTTTTT. It yields the protein CASSESLAGATGELFF.

The chain employs TRBV9 and TRBJ1-2; a weak D match, TRBD1 (6 bases). The CDR3 is 13 amino acids. The germline V gene has CDR1 SGDLS and CDR2 YYNGEE. V lost 3 bases, J lost 8 bases, and 14 bases lay in between. CDR3 in amino acids: CASSGSGTFGYTF. DNA of the CDR3: TGTGCCAGCAGCGGCAGCGGGACATTCGGCTACACCTTC.

The rearrangement uses TRBV9 and TRBJ1-6; no clear D gene. CDR1 and CDR2 from the germline V gene are SGDLS and YYNGEE. This CDR3 is 13 amino acids long. Trimming removed 4 bases from V and 5 bases from J, with 7 bases in between. CDR3 region: CASSLGDNSPLHF. The CDR3 region has the DNA TGTGCCAGCAGCCTTGGGGATAATTCACCCCTCCACTTT.

This clone was picked up one time. The chain is built from TRBV7-2 and TRBJ2-1, with D possibly TRBD2 on 5 matching bases. Germline V CDR1 and CDR2: SGHTA, FQGNSA. V shed 1 base and J shed 5 bases, with 9 bases lying between them. The CDR3 length is 14 residues. The CDR3 spells CASSLELAHNEQFF. CDR3 nucleotides: TGTGCCAGCAGCTTAGAGCTAGCCCACAATGAGCAGTTCTTC.

The chain has TRBV6-6 and TRBJ1-2, with TRBD1 as a possible D gene (6 bases). There are 14 residues in the CDR3. Germline V gene data show CDR1 as MNHNY and CDR2 as SVGAGI (reference sequence). V lost 5 bases and J lost 5, with 15 bases in between. DNA for the CDR3: TGTGCCAGCAGTCCATCTGGACAGCTATATGGCTACACCTTC. It specifies CASSPSGQLYGYTF.

The gene calls are TRBV15 and TRBJ1-1; TRBD1 might be the D (6 bases). Trimming removed 2 bases at V and 3 bases at J, with 7 bases between. The CDR3 loop spans 13 amino acids. CDR1 is LNHNV and CDR2 is YYDKDF in the germline V gene (reference sequence). The CDR3 bases are TGTGCCACCAGCAGAAAGGGGGACACTGAAGCTTTCTTT. Translation gives CATSRKGDTEAFF.

The table lists this clone with a few counts. This chain connects TRBV19 to TRBJ2-3; 7 nucleotides align to TRBD2. With 5 bases clipped from V and 0 bases from J, the junction kept 8 bases outside the gene matches. CDR1 and CDR2 (germline): LNHDA, SQIVND (reference sequence). CDR3 length: 16 amino acids. This CDR3 is CASSPIAGQSTDTQYF. The CDR3 bases are TGTGCCAGTAGTCCAATAGCGGGCCAAAGCACAGATACGCAGTATTTT.

This clone showed up just once. The chain is built from TRBV5-1 and TRBJ1-2; no clear D. V was cut by 0 bases and J by 0 bases, with 3 bases left in between. CDR3 length: 13 residues. Germline CDR1 reads SGHRS; CDR2 reads YFSETQ. For the CDR3, the DNA is TGCGCCAGCAGCTTGGGGGCTAACTATGGCTACACCTTC. It yields the protein CASSLGANYGYTF.

The chain recombines TRBV5-5 with TRBJ1-1, with D unclear. CDR1 and CDR2 from the germline V gene are SGHKS and YYEKEE (reference sequence). The CDR3 covers 14 residues. V was clipped by 2 bases and J by 4 bases, with 12 bases between them. The CDR3 DNA reads as TGTGCCAGCAGCTTTGGGCGGTCGAGCACTGAAGCTTTCTTT. It codes for CASSFGRSSTEAFF.

The chain combines TRBV28 with TRBJ1-1, with D perhaps matching TRBD1 (6 bases). Between the trimmed V and J ends, which lost 2 bases and 0 bases, there was a span of 19 bases. Germline V gene sequence: CDR1 MDHEN, CDR2 SYDVKM. The CDR3 loop spans 18 amino acids. The CDR3 loop is CASSLPSGRGSLNTEAFF. In nucleotides, the CDR3 is TGTGCCAGCAGTTTACCCTCGGGGAGGGGGAGTCTGAACACTGAAGCTTTCTTT. The whole variable domain, filled in from reference TRBV28 and TRBJ1-1, reads DVKVTQSSRYLVKRTGEKVFLECVQDMDHENMFWYRQDPGLGLRLIYFSYDVKMKEKGDIPEGYSVSREKKERFSLILESASTNQTSMYLCASSLPSGRGSLNTEAFFGQGTRLTVV.

The V gene is TRBV19, the J gene TRBJ1-5; TRBD1 aligns across 8 bases. The junction had 15 bases not matched to a gene; V was cut back by 6 bases and J by 2 bases. This CDR3 is 18 amino acids long. The germline gives CDR1 LNHDA, CDR2 SQIVND (reference sequence). CDR3 protein: CASSIIPGQGGGNQPQHF. The DNA for the CDR3 is TGTGCCAGTAGCATAATCCCTGGACAGGGTGGTGGCAATCAGCCCCAGCATTTT.